Given below is one T cell receptor beta chain in context. This clonotype was observed at least ten times. The antigen this receptor binds is unknown. Qualities for individual bases were not recorded, and no much larger clone is one base off. The CDR3 holds 17 amino acids from the cysteine to the phenylalanine. Kept here is only the CDR3 DNA, which spans 51 bases and is read in frame from base 1. The germline V end is reduced by 6 bases and the J end by 9 bases; junction bases left unmatched: 15. Sequences SGHTA (CDR1) and FQGNSA (CDR2) are obtained from the germline V gene. The sample is drawn from a study of read filtering for tumor transcriptome and immune sequencing (dated by TCRdb to the early 2020s). For the wider study: The cohort had around 18 male and 11 to 15 female patients with a mean age of about 70 years, ranging from roughly 45 to 85. Under revised international staging, about eight patients fell into R-ISS I, approximately 15 into R-ISS II and roughly 7 into R-ISS III. After DNase treatment, whole-transcriptome libraries were prepared using the TruSeq RNA Access Library Prep Kit. Per sample, about 4 to 10.27 million TCR-region mapped reads were obtained with IR-seq, compared with only roughly 80 to 1273 with RNA-seq. The study compared TCR repertoires from targeted immune repertoire sequencing and bulk whole-transcriptome sequencing run on the same bone marrow samples. One main goal was a read-filtering strategy for immune repertoire data, in particular deciding whether clonotypes backed by only one read should be removed.

Every patient had bone marrow sampled at the time of active disease. Ficoll-Hypaque density gradient centrifugation was used to isolate the bone marrow mononuclear cells. Myeloma plasma cells were removed and CD138-negative cells were obtained by negative selection following labeling with CD138 magnetic microbeads on a MACS separator. Purity of the isolated cells was checked by flow cytometry on an Attune NxT using CD138 antibodies. TRIzol reagent was used to extract total RNA, which was then quantified with a NanoDrop spectrophotometer. Paired RNA-seq and IR-seq were performed on the CD138-negative bone marrow sample of each patient. TCR libraries were built from 300 to 450 ng RNA with the Immunoverse kit, using molecular barcoded adaptors covering alpha/delta and beta/gamma chains. TCR library preparation was performed with the same RNA that was used for transcriptome sequencing. Sequencing of the TCR libraries was done on an Illumina HiSeq 4000 with 2 x 150 cycles. The authors processed their data as follows. TCR reads were aligned to human V, D, J and C references and assembled into CDR3 clonotypes with MiXCR, including quality filtering and error correction. Clonotype counts and gene usage diversity were analyzed with the tcR package in R. Raw mapping reads were checked after the RNA-seq reads had been mapped by STAR aligner version 2.5.3a onto the human GRCh37 genome. To test the effect of sequencing depth on detected clonotypes, IR-seq fastq files were randomly downsampled using Seqtk 1.3. TCRdb trimmed the raw reads at Q25, called clones with MiXCR and kept productive beta chains. Every distinct CDR3 protein forms one entry, paired with its most common genes and DNA. Clone size and V and J calls follow TCRdb, not the original study. The sample includes approximately 61,000 distinct CDR3 sequences, with approximately 19% observed a single time. The ten most abundant clones make up over 12% of the sample.

Overall study results and their limits: Compared with RNA-seq, IR-seq captured clonotypes at much higher depth and more reliably, and a smaller IR-seq throughput was enough to identify most shared clonotypes. The sorted CD138-negative fraction was composed of a mixed bone marrow immune population rather than of purified T cells. Single-read clonotypes made up roughly 81% of clonotypes but about 3.5% of total reads in IR-seq, and over 60% of clonotypes and about 45% of reads in RNA-seq. The correlation between IR-seq and RNA-seq shared clonotype proportions rose when single-read clonotypes were removed.

The TCR sequence derives from a donor aged 40 or older with multiple myeloma. Sequencing was performed on a population of CD138-negative cells sorted from bone marrow. The cell subset or site label on this specimen signifies: bone marrow mononuclear cells depleted of CD138+ plasma/myeloma cells by negative magnetic selection. The rearranged chain carries TRBV7-2 and TRBJ2-1; 12 of the junction bases match TRBD2. The sequence in DNA is TGTGCCAGCAGGCCGGCCGCCCTAGCGGGAGGGCCCGGTGAGCAGTTCTTC. Its translation is CASRPAALAGGPGEQFF.